The 20 T cell receptor beta chains presented below share a single source sample, sequenced in a study of tumor and adjacent non-tumor tissue in lung cancer. A modified ARM-PCR protocol with three rounds of nested PCR amplified TCRbeta. TCRdb re-analysed the multiplex PCR reads in MiXCR, keeping a single row per CDR3 protein. The sample lists 90,000 to 100,000 distinct CDR3 sequences; approximately 80% were seen once. No cell sorting was done before RNA was extracted from the tissue. More than 3 cm separated this lung sample from the edge of the tumor. The sequencing input was distant non-tumor lung tissue. The receptors here all came from a man between 60 and 70 years old with small cell lung cancer.

By sample fraction, this clonotype is medium-sized. The chain combines TRBV12-3 or TRBV12-4 with TRBJ2-2; 7 bases align to TRBD2. Trimming cost V 3 bases and J 0 bases; bases outside gene matches: 4. The CDR3 consists of 16 residues. The CDR3: CASSFWRGSNTGELFF. The CDR3 nucleotides read TGTGCCAGCAGTTTTTGGCGGGGGTCGAACACCGGGGAGCTGTTTTTT.

The chain links TRBV7-9 to TRBJ1-4; TRBD1 aligns across 8 bases. The CDR3 runs to 14 residues. Trimming cost V 4 bases and J 7 bases; bases outside gene matches: 5. Per the germline V gene, CDR1 is SEHNR and CDR2 is FQNEAQ (reference sequence). Here the CDR3 DNA reads TGTGCCAGCAGCTCCGGACAGGGAATTGAAAAACTGTTTTTT. Protein sequence: CASSSGQGIEKLFF.

Note on this clonotype: Since no conserved phenylalanine or tryptophan closes the CDR3, a read error is the likely cause. The chain couples TRBV29-1 to TRBJ2-3; D uncertain. This CDR3 has 14 residues. Germline CDR1 reads SQVTM; CDR2 reads ANQGSEA. The CDR3 DNA sequence: TGCAGCGTTGAAGACCGGCAGCGCACGGATACGCAGTATTTA. Amino acid sequence: CSVEDRQRTDTQYL.

With respect to this clonotype: The CDR3 does not close with the conserved phenylalanine or tryptophan, likely indicating a read error. Because the CDR3's place on the DNA is in doubt, the DNA is left out and the CDR3 is given as listed by TCRdb. The rearrangement joins TRBV5-4 to TRBJ2-2. The germline V gene encodes CDR1 SGHNT and CDR2 YYREEE (reference sequence). The CDR3 contains 14 residues when both ends are counted. This CDR3 reads CASSSVANTGELFL.

Details on this clonotype: One junction end disagrees with the germline gene, perhaps due to a read error. The chain combines TRBV7-9 with TRBJ1-2, with D possibly being TRBD1 (6 bases). In germline, CDR1 is SEHNR, CDR2 FQNEAQ (reference sequence). This CDR3 is built from 13 residues. CDR3 DNA: TGTGCCAGCAGCTTAGGAGGGGTCGGGGGCTGCACCTTC. Translated, it gives CASSLGGVGGCTF.

The rearrangement joins TRBV7-9 to TRBJ2-7; D ambiguous. The CDR3 is 13 residues long. Per the germline V gene, CDR1 is SEHNR and CDR2 is FQNEAQ (reference sequence). V was trimmed by 3 bases and J by 1 base, leaving 7 bases between them. In DNA form, the CDR3 reads TGTGCCAGCAGCTTCGATTTTTCCTACGAGCAGTACTTC. Translating gives CASSFDFSYEQYF.

As to this clonotype: This CDR3 fails to terminate in the conserved phenylalanine or tryptophan, so it likely reflects a read error. The chain uses TRBV4-1 and TRBJ1-1; D ambiguous. Between the trimmed V and J ends, which lost 1 base and 4 bases, there was a span of 13 bases. CDR3 length: 15 residues. Looked up from germline, CDR1 is MGHRA and CDR2 is YSYEKL. CDR3 nucleotides: TGCGCCAGCAGCCAAGTTCCAGCGCGTGGCACTGAAGCTTTCATC. This encodes CASSQVPARGTEAFI.

As regards this clonotype: This is likely a read error, given that the CDR3 carries no conserved phenylalanine or tryptophan at its end. V is TRBV5-6 and J is TRBJ2-3; the D gene could be TRBD1 or TRBD2 (5 bases each). V was pared by 5 bases and J by 2 bases, with 15 bases between. The CDR3 sequence is 15 residues long. Looked up from germline, CDR1 is SGHDT and CDR2 is YYEEEE. The CDR3, as DNA: TGTGCCAGCAGTTCCCCAGGGACGCACACAGATACGCAGTATTCT. This encodes CASSSPGTHTDTQYS.

Details on this clonotype: At one of its ends the junction is not consistent with the germline gene, which may arise from a read error. The CDR3 DNA follows: TGTGACAGCAGCTTAGAAGCAGGGTTGGTTGAGCAGTCCTTC. Its protein product is CDSSLEAGLVEQSF. This chain connects TRBV11-2 to TRBJ2-1, with a tentative D call TRBD1 (5 bases). Germline V CDR1 and CDR2: SGHAT, FQNNGV. This CDR3 region has 14 residues. Full variable domain (missing parts from reference TRBV11-2 and TRBJ2-1): EAGVAQSPRYKIIEKRQSVAFWCNPISGHATLYWYQQILGQGPKLLIQFQNNGVVDDSQLPKDRFSAERLKGVDSTLKIQPAKLEDSAVYLCDSSLEAGLVEQSFGPGTRLTVL.

Details on this clonotype: A read error may produce the germline difference seen at one junction end. The rearrangement uses TRBV29-1 and TRBJ2-1, with 12 positions matching TRBD2. This CDR3 contains 18 residues. CDR1 and CDR2 (germline): SQVTM, ANQGSEA. The CDR3 sequence: CSIAGGLAGGSSYIEQFF. The CDR3 DNA follows: TGCAGCATTGCTGGGGGGCTAGCGGGAGGGAGCTCCTACATTGAGCAGTTCTTC.

On this clonotype: Mismatch with germline at one junction end may stem from a read error. The chain has TRBV5-5 and TRBJ2-2; the match to TRBD2 covers 8 bases. This CDR3 has 17 residues. CDR1 and CDR2 from the germline V gene are SGHKS and YYEKEE (reference sequence). DNA for the CDR3: TGTGTCAGCAGCTTGGGTTCGTTAGCGGGAAACACCGGGGAGCTGTTTTTT. Residues: CVSSLGSLAGNTGELFF.

A remark on this clonotype: At one end the junction does not follow the germline gene, possibly because of a read error. The chain couples TRBV6-2 or TRBV6-3 to TRBJ2-3; no definite D call. Germline V gives CDR1 MNHEY, CDR2 SVGEGT. CDR3 length: 15 amino acids. The CDR3: CASSYLKGNTETQYF. Here the CDR3 DNA reads TGTGCCAGCAGTTACCTCAAAGGGAATACAGAAACGCAGTATTTT.

The rearrangement links TRBV20-1 to TRBJ1-1; D unresolved. The CDR3 runs 12 residues. Germline V lookup: CDR1 DFQATT, CDR2 SNEGSKA (reference sequence). The V end was cut by 8 bases, the J end by 1 base, with 11 bases between. The chain's CDR3 is CSTCRGNTEAFF. CDR3 DNA: TGCAGTACTTGCCGAGGGAACACTGAAGCTTTCTTT.

The V and J genes are TRBV18 and TRBJ1-2; D might be TRBD1 (5 bases). This CDR3 region has 14 residues. CDR1 is KGHSH and CDR2 is LQKENI in the germline V gene. Trimming shortened V by 1 base and J by 5 bases, and 11 bases separated the two germline ends. The DNA for the CDR3 is TGTGCCAGCTCACCACTGGCCGGGGGGTATGGCTACACCTTC. Translated: CASSPLAGGYGYTF.

The CDR3 nucleotides read TGTGCCAGCAGCCAAGATTTCAGGGCGAACACCGGGGAGTTCTTTTTT. Translated, it gives CASSQDFRANTGEFFF. The V call is TRBV4-2, the J call TRBJ2-2; D possibly matches TRBD1 or TRBD2 (5 bases each). V shed 0 bases and J shed 17 bases, with 25 bases lying between them. Germline V gives CDR1 LGHNA, CDR2 YNFKEQ. The CDR3 loop spans 16 amino acids.

The J gene is TRBJ2-1, the V gene TRBV9; TRBD1 matches 7 bases. Germline CDR1 and CDR2: SGDLS and YYNGEE. The ends lost 4 bases at V and 0 bases at J; junction bases unmatched: 4. The CDR3 extends over 15 amino acids. The CDR3 nucleotides read TGTGCCAGCAGCCCGGGACAGTACTCCTACAATGAGCAGTTCTTC. Protein: CASSPGQYSYNEQFF. Full variable domain (rest looked up from reference TRBV9 and TRBJ2-1): DSGVTQTPKHLITATGQRVTLRCSPRSGDLSVYWYQQSLDQGLQFLIQYYNGEERAKGNILERFSAQQFPDLHSELNLSSLELGDSALYFCASSPGQYSYNEQFFGPGTRLTVL.

Remarks on this clonotype: No conserved phenylalanine or tryptophan is present at the end of the CDR3, so a read error is the likely explanation. The chain uses TRBV7-9 and TRBJ1-1; D remains unclear. CDR3 length equals 15 residues. Trimming pared 3 bases from V and 0 bases from J, leaving 11 bases between. Germline V lookup: CDR1 SEHNR, CDR2 FQNEAQ (reference sequence). CDR3 coding DNA: TGTGCCAGCAGCTTCGGTTCTGGATTGAACACTGAAGCTTTCATT. Translating gives CASSFGSGLNTEAFI.

This clonotype is a singleton in its sample. One base away lies a much larger clone, so this may be a sequencing read error. This chain's CDR3 is CASNLNRGLTDTQYF. Here the CDR3 DNA reads TGTGCCAGCAACCTCAACAGGGGGCTGACAGATACGCAGTATTTT. The chain uses TRBV12-3 or TRBV12-4 and TRBJ2-3; 9 nucleotides agree with TRBD1. This CDR3 comprises 15 residues. V shed 7 bases and J 3 bases; nucleotides not matched to a gene: 8.

On this clonotype: The junction departs from germline at one end; a sequencing error may be responsible. The rearrangement links TRBV11-3 to TRBJ2-1; D might be TRBD1 (6 bases). Germline V gene data show CDR1 as SGHNT and CDR2 as YENEEA. The CDR3 extends over 12 amino acids. The CDR3 DNA is TGTGCCTGCAGTTTAGGGACATATGAGCAGTTCTTC. Encoded protein: CACSLGTYEQFF.

The V call is TRBV5-6, the J call TRBJ1-1; tentative D call: TRBD1 (5 bases). V was shortened by 7 bases and J by 1 base, with 20 bases between the two germline ends. The CDR3 runs to 16 residues. In germline, CDR1 is SGHDT, CDR2 YYEEEE. The CDR3 sequence is CASGLASGTANTEAFF. The CDR3, as DNA: TGTGCCAGCGGTTTGGCCTCCGGGACGGCGAACACTGAAGCTTTCTTT.